The T cell receptor beta chain described here comes from a study of T cells after yellow fever vaccination. TCRdb re-called the 5' RACE reads with MiXCR, one entry per CDR3 protein. Here the sample spans some 300,000 distinct CDR3 sequences, approximately 8% being singletons. A few counts support this clonotype. CDR1 is SGHRS, CDR2 YFSETQ, per germline. Trimming left V 4 bases short and J 0 bases short, with 10 bases between. This CDR3 spans 14 amino acids. This TCR came from a man between 18 and 35 years old who received the YFV17D yellow fever vaccine. The source material was PBMCs, sampled about 49 days after the first yellow fever vaccination. The V call is TRBV5-1, the J call TRBJ1-1; maybe TRBD1 (6 bases). The CDR3 region has the DNA TGCGCCAGCAGCGTGGACAGAATGAACACTGAAGCTTTCTTT. This translates into CASSVDRMNTEAFF.